Below are 24 T cell receptor beta chains sequenced from a single sample in a study of blood T cell repertoires in COVID-19. Generated by immunoSEQ multiplex PCR, the TCRdb table keeps only in-frame clones and is missing some. The data show about 230,000 clones, 83% seen once. Sequencing was done on a sample of peripheral blood. The receptor source for this set is a woman in her sixties or seventies with active or convalescent COVID-19.

The chain carries TRBV12-3 or TRBV12-4 and TRBJ2-1, with 9 bases identical to TRBD1. The CDR3 is made up of 13 amino acids. V was clipped by 3 bases and J by 6 bases; unmatched bases: 0. The CDR3 sequence: CASSLDRGNEQFF. DNA of the CDR3: TGTGCCAGCAGTTTGGACAGGGGCAATGAGCAGTTCTTC.

The chain links TRBV2 to TRBJ2-5, with 10 bases fitting TRBD1. The CDR3 totals 13 residues. J was trimmed by 4 bases and V by 8 bases; bases with no gene match: 4. CDR1 and CDR2 (germline): SNHLY, FYNNEI. The chain's CDR3 is CASGGQGGETQYF. CDR3 DNA: TGTGCCAGCGGCGGACAGGGGGGAGAGACCCAGTACTTC.

The chain carries TRBV30 and TRBJ1-3; D ambiguous. This CDR3 has 16 residues. CDR1 and CDR2 (germline): GTSNPN, SVGIG (reference sequence). Deletions cut 0 bases from V and 0 bases from J, with 12 bases between. The CDR3 sequence is CAWSVSRVPSGNTIYF. In DNA form, the CDR3 reads TGTGCCTGGAGTGTATCTCGGGTACCCTCTGGAAACACCATATATTTT.

V usage is TRBV28 and J usage is TRBJ2-2; weak D call: TRBD1 (6 bases). The V gene's germline CDR1 is MDHEN and CDR2 SYDVKM. Trimming pared 7 bases from V and 0 bases from J, leaving 18 bases between. CDR3 length: 17 residues. CDR3 residues: CASNNPWTAANTGELFF. In DNA form, the CDR3 reads TGTGCCAGCAACAATCCCTGGACAGCCGCGAACACCGGGGAGCTGTTTTTT.

The chain joins TRBV4-1 to TRBJ2-5, with D tentatively TRBD1 (5 bases). Trimming stripped 4 bases from V and 2 bases from J, with 23 bases between. Germline CDR1 and CDR2: MGHRA and YSYEKL. The CDR3 has 18 residues. CDR3 in DNA: TGCGCCAGCAGCCTCCAGATCATGGGCATCCGGACACAAGAGACCCAGTACTTC. Translating gives CASSLQIMGIRTQETQYF.

The V gene is TRBV18, the J gene TRBJ1-1, with 8 bases aligning to TRBD1. Germline values: CDR1 KGHSH, CDR2 LQKENI. The CDR3 is 15 amino acids. Losses at the gene ends were 5 bases for V and 2 bases for J; bases not matched to a gene: 7. The CDR3 is CASSVDRGGNTEAFF. The CDR3 nucleotides are TGTGCCAGCTCAGTCGACAGGGGAGGAAACACTGAAGCTTTCTTT. The whole variable domain, remainder taken from reference TRBV18 and TRBJ1-1, is NAGVMQNPRHLVRRRGQEARLRCSPMKGHSHVYWYRQLPEEGLKFMVYLQKENIIDESGMPKERFSAEFPKEGPSILRIQQVVRGDSAAYFCASSVDRGGNTEAFFGQGTRLTVV.

In its sample, this clone was seen once. The rearrangement joins TRBV5-1 to TRBJ1-1; possibly TRBD1 for D (6 bases). The CDR3 is made up of 13 amino acids. The germline CDR1 and CDR2 sequences are SGHRS and YFSETQ. V lost 4 bases to trimming and J lost 1 base, with 8 bases between them. CDR3: CASSTGQNTEAFF. The CDR3 DNA reads TGCGCCAGCAGCACAGGGCAGAACACTGAAGCTTTCTTT.

The V and J genes are TRBV6-1 and TRBJ2-1; 8 nucleotides match TRBD2. Germline V gene lookup returns CDR1 MNHNS and CDR2 SASEGT. Trimming at V came to 5 bases and at J to 10 bases, leaving 7 bases not matched to a gene. The CDR3 sequence is 13 residues long. The CDR3 bases are TGTGCCAGCAGTCCAGCGGGAGCCCACGAGCAGTTCTTC. Translated: CASSPAGAHEQFF.

The V gene is TRBV6-5, the J gene TRBJ1-2; no firm D call. From germline, CDR1 is MNHEY and CDR2 SVGAGI. Trimming shortened V by 10 bases and J by 8 bases, and 20 bases separated the two germline ends. The CDR3 has 13 residues. CDR3 amino acids: CATHPTGFGGYTF. The CDR3 DNA sequence: TGTGCCACCCATCCCACGGGGTTCGGCGGCTACACCTTC.

The chain joins TRBV5-5 to TRBJ1-5; a possible D gene is TRBD1 (5 bases). The ends were cut back, 0 bases at V and 6 bases at J, with 13 bases in the middle. CDR1 and CDR2 (germline): SGHKS, YYEKEE (reference sequence). The length of the CDR3 is 15 residues. Written as DNA, the CDR3 is TGTGCCAGCAGCTTGGAGGGGATAGTCGGTCAGCCCCAGCATTTT. It specifies CASSLEGIVGQPQHF.

With respect to this clone: A junction end diverges from the germline sequence, so it may reflect a read error. The rearrangement uses TRBV7-7 and TRBJ2-3, with D possibly matching TRBD1 (6 bases). From germline, CDR1 is SSHAT and CDR2 FNYEAQ (reference sequence). This CDR3 contains 15 residues. The CDR3 sequence: CASSQGTRGTDTQYF. As DNA, the CDR3 is TGTGCTAGCAGCCAGGGGACGAGGGGCACAGATACGCAGTATTTT.

The chain employs TRBV7-9 and TRBJ2-7; D is perhaps TRBD2 (5 bases). Germline values: CDR1 SEHNR, CDR2 FQNEAQ (reference sequence). Deletions cut 4 bases from V and 7 bases from J, with 11 bases between. This CDR3 has 12 amino acids. The CDR3 loop reads CASSSIGREQYF. CDR3 DNA sequence: TGTGCCAGCAGCTCTATAGGGAGAGAGCAGTACTTC.

J is TRBJ2-5 and V is TRBV29-1; D perhaps matches TRBD2 (5 bases). From germline, CDR1 is SQVTM and CDR2 ANQGSEA. V gave up 2 bases and J gave up 2 bases, with 12 bases separating them. The CDR3 runs to 14 residues. CDR3 coding DNA: TGCAGCGTTGAATGGAGGACCGCACAAGAGACCCAGTACTTC. Its translation is CSVEWRTAQETQYF.

The chain couples TRBV13 to TRBJ1-3, with 7 bases fitting TRBD1. With 5 bases clipped from V and 2 bases from J, the junction kept 3 bases outside the gene matches. Germline V lookup: CDR1 PRHDT, CDR2 FYEKMQ (reference sequence). The CDR3 is made up of 14 amino acids. The CDR3 coding sequence is TGTGCCAGCAGCCGCAGGGGGGCTGGAAACACCATATATTTT. This translates into CASSRRGAGNTIYF.

The genes are TRBV5-4 and TRBJ2-2, with TRBD2 as a possible D gene (6 bases). Between the trimmed V and J ends, which lost 1 base and 0 bases, there was a span of 10 bases. The CDR3 is 16 residues long. Germline CDR1 is SGHNT and CDR2 is YYREEE (reference sequence). This CDR3 is CASSLLGGSNTGELFF. CDR3 sequence (DNA): TGTGCCAGCAGCTTGCTTGGAGGGTCGAACACCGGGGAGCTGTTTTTT.

This clone was recorded only once. The V gene is TRBV7-8, the J gene TRBJ1-2; 7 bases match TRBD1. V shed 3 bases and J 2 bases; nucleotides not matched to a gene: 9. The CDR3 runs to 16 residues. Looked up from germline, CDR1 is SGHVS and CDR2 is FQNEAQ. CDR3 protein: CASSLYGQATNYGYTF. In nucleotides, the CDR3 is TGTGCCAGCAGCTTGTATGGACAGGCGACCAACTATGGCTACACCTTC.

The chain has TRBV29-1 and TRBJ2-1; TRBD1 matches 8 bases. This CDR3 has 15 residues. Germline CDR1 is SQVTM and CDR2 is ANQGSEA. The V gene end was trimmed by 4 bases and the J gene end by 7 bases; junction bases not matched to a gene: 12. The CDR3 protein is CSVGTPGQGTNEQFF. In DNA form, the CDR3 reads TGCAGCGTTGGGACCCCAGGACAGGGCACGAATGAGCAGTTCTTC.

The rearrangement links TRBV28 to TRBJ1-1; D uncertain. The CDR3 contains 15 residues. The germline V and J ends were trimmed by 2 bases and 0 bases, with 10 bases remaining between them. Germline V gene data show CDR1 as MDHEN and CDR2 as SYDVKM. This chain's CDR3 is CASSLPGSLNTEAFF. The CDR3 DNA sequence: TGTGCCAGCAGTTTACCCGGGAGCCTGAACACTGAAGCTTTCTTT.

J is TRBJ2-1 and V is TRBV6-5; D not resolved. The CDR3 length is 11 residues. Germline V gives CDR1 MNHEY, CDR2 SVGAGI. V dropped 5 bases and J dropped 7 bases, with 6 bases sitting between them. For the CDR3, the DNA is TGTGCCAGCAGTCCAGGTAATGAGCAGTTCTTC. Amino acid sequence: CASSPGNEQFF.

This chain connects TRBV30 to TRBJ2-5; perhaps TRBD2 as D (5 bases). The V gene lost 8 bases and the J gene lost 2 bases, with 9 bases spanning the gap. Germline V CDR1 and CDR2: GTSNPN, SVGIG (reference sequence). The CDR3 loop spans 11 amino acids. The CDR3 region is CAAGLQETQYF. CDR3 nucleotides: TGTGCCGCCGGACTGCAAGAGACCCAGTACTTC.

The gene calls are TRBV3-1 (or the pseudogene TRBV3-2) and TRBJ1-2; D is ambiguous. This CDR3 contains 14 residues. From germline, CDR1 is LGHDT and CDR2 YNNKEL (reference sequence). V was shortened by 0 bases and J by 4 bases, with 9 bases between the two germline ends. The CDR3 DNA is TGTGCCAGCAGCCAAGATGGAGCGGGCTATGGCTACACCTTC. It encodes CASSQDGAGYGYTF.

This chain links TRBV6-5 with TRBJ1-2; D is uncertain. The CDR3 length is 13 residues. V was trimmed by 6 bases and J by 7 bases, leaving 15 bases between them. In germline, CDR1 is MNHEY, CDR2 SVGAGI. The CDR3 loop is CASSRGRPSGYTF. DNA of the CDR3: TGTGCCAGCAGCCGAGGGCGTCCGAGTGGCTACACCTTC.

The chain is built from TRBV10-1 and TRBJ1-1; the D gene is possibly TRBD1 (6 bases). Trimming shortened V by 6 bases and J by 4 bases, and 12 bases separated the two germline ends. This CDR3 comprises 13 residues. Germline values: CDR1 WNHNN, CDR2 SYGVQD (reference sequence). DNA for the CDR3: TGCGCCAGCAGCGTTACAGGGATCACTGAAGCTTTCTTT. This encodes CASSVTGITEAFF.

This rearrangement joins TRBV11-2 to TRBJ2-7, with D unclear. The CDR3 is made up of 12 amino acids. V lost 1 base, J lost 6 bases, and 7 bases lay in between. Germline CDR1 and CDR2: SGHAT and FQNNGV. CDR3 DNA sequence: TGTGCCAGCAGCTTAGTTGGGCGCGAGCAGTACTTC. Its protein product is CASSLVGREQYF.